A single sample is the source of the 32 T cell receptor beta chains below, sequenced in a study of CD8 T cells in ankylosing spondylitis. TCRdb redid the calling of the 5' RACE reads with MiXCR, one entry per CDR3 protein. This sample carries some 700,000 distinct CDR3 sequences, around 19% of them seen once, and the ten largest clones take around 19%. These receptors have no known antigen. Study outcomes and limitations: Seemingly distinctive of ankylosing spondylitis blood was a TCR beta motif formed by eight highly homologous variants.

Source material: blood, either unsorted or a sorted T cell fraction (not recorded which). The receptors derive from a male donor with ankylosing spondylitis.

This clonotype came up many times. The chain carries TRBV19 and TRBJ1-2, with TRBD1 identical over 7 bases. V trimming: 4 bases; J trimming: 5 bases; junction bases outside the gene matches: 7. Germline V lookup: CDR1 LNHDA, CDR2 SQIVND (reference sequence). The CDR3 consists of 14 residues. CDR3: CASSTREGAYGYTF. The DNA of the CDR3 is TGTGCCAGTAGTACCCGCGAGGGGGCGTATGGCTACACCTTC.

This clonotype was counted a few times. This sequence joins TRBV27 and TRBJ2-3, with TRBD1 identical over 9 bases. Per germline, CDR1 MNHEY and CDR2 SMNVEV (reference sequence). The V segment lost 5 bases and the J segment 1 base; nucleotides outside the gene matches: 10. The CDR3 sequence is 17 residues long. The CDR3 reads CASSPFRDRARTDTQYF. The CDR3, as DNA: TGTGCCAGCAGTCCGTTCCGGGACAGGGCTCGCACAGATACGCAGTATTTT.

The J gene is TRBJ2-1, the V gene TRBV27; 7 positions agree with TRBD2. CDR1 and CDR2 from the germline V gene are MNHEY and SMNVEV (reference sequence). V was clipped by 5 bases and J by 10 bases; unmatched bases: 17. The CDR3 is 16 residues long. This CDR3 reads CASSPRFAGVSGEQFF. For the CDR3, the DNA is TGTGCCAGCAGTCCCCGCTTTGCGGGAGTTTCGGGGGAGCAGTTCTTC.

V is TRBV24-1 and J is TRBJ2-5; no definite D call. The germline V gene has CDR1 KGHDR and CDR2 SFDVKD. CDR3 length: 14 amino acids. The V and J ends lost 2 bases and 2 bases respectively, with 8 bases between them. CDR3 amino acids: CATSDSRRQETQYF. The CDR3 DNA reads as TGTGCCACCAGTGATTCTAGGAGACAAGAGACCCAGTACTTC.

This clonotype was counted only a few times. CDR3 nucleotide sequence: TGCGCCAGCAGCCATCAGGACAGGGGGCTTAACGAGCAGTACTTC. Translating it yields CASSHQDRGLNEQYF. The chain joins TRBV4-3 to TRBJ2-7; 11 bases line up with TRBD1. Germline V CDR1 and CDR2: LGHNA, YSLEER. The CDR3 sequence is 15 residues long. With V trimmed by 3 bases and J by 5 bases, 6 bases remained unmatched.

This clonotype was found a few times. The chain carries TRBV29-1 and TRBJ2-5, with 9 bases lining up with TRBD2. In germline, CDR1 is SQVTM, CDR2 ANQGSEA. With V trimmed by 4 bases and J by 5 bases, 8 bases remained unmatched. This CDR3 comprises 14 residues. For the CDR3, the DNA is TGCAGCGTTGTCGTGGCGGGAGGGTCTGAGACCCAGTACTTC. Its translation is CSVVVAGGSETQYF. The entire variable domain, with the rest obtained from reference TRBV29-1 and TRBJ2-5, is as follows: SAVISQKPSRDICQRGTSLTIQCQVDSQVTMMFWYRQQPGQSLTLIATANQGSEATYESGFVIDKFPISRPNLTFSTLTVSNMSPEDSSIYLCSVVVAGGSETQYFGPGTRLLVL.

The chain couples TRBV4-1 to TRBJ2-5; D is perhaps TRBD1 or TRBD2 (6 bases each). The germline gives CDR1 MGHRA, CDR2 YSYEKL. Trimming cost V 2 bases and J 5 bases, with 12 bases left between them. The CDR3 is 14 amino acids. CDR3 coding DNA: TGCGCCAGCAGCCAAAGGGGGGCCGATGAGACCCAGTACTTC. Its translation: CASSQRGADETQYF.

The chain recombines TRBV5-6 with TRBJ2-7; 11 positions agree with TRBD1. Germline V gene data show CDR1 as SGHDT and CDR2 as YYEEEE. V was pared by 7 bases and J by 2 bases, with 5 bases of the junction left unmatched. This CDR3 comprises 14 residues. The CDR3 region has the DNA TGTGCCAGCCAACCGGGACAGGGGGCCTACGAGCAGTACTTC. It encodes CASQPGQGAYEQYF.

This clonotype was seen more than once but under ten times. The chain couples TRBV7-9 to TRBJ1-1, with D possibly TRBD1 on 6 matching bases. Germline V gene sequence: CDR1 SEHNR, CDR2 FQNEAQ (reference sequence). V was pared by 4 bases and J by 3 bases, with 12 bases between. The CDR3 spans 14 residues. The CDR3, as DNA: TGTGCCAGCAGCTCCCCTACAGGGTACACTGAAGCTTTCTTT. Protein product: CASSSPTGYTEAFF.

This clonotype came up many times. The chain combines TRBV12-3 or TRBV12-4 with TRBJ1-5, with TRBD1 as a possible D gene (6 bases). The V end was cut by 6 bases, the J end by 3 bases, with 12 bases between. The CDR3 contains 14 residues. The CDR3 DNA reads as TGTGCCAGCAGCACCGACAGGCACAATCAGCCCCAGCATTTT. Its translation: CASSTDRHNQPQHF.

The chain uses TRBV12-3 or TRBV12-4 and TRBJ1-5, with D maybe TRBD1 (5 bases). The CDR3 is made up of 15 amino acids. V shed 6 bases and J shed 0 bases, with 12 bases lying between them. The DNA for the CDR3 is TGTGCCAGCAGGGCCAGGGAACATAGCAATCAGCCCCAGCATTTT. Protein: CASRAREHSNQPQHF.

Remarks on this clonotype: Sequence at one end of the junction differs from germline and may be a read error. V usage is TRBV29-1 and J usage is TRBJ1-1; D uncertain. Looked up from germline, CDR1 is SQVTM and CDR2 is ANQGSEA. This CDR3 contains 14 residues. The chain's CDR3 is CSAEFYGKKTEAFF. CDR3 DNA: TGCAGCGCTGAATTTTACGGGAAGAAAACTGAAGCTTTCTTT.

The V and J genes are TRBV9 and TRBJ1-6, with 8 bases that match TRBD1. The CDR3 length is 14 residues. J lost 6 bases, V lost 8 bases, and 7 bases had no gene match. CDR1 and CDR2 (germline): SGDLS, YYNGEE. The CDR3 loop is CASNQGATNSPLHF. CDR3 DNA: TGTGCCAGTAACCAGGGGGCGACTAATTCACCCCTCCACTTT.

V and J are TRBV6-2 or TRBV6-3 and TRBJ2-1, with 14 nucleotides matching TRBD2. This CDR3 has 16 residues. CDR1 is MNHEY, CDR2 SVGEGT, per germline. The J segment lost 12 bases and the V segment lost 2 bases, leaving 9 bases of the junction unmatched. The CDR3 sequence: CASSYRTSGRSGGQFF. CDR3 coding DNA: TGTGCCAGCAGTTACAGGACTAGCGGGAGGTCCGGTGGGCAGTTCTTC.

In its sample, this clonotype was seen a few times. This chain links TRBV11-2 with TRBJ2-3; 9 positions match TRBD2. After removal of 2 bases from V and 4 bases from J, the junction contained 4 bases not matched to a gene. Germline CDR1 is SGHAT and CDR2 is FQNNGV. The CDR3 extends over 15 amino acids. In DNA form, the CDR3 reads TGTGCCAGCAGCTTATCGCCTAGCGGGGCAGATACGCAGTATTTT. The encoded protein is CASSLSPSGADTQYF.

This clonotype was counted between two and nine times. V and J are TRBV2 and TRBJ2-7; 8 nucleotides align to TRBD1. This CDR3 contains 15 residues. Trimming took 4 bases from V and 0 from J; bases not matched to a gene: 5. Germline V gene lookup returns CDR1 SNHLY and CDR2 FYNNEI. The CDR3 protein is CASSGDRKASYEQYF. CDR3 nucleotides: TGTGCCAGCAGTGGGGACAGGAAAGCCTCCTACGAGCAGTACTTC.

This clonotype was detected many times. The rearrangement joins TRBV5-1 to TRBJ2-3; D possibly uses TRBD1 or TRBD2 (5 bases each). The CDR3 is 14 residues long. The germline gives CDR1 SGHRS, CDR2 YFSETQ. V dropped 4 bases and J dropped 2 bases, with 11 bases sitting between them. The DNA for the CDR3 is TGCGCCAGCAGCCCTGGGGGTAACACAGATACGCAGTATTTT. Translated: CASSPGGNTDTQYF.

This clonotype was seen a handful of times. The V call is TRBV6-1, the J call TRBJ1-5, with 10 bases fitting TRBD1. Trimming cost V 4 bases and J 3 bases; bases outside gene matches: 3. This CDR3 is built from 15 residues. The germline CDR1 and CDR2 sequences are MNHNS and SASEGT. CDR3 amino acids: CASSGGTGVNQPQHF. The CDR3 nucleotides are TGTGCCAGCAGTGGAGGGACAGGGGTCAATCAGCCCCAGCATTTT.

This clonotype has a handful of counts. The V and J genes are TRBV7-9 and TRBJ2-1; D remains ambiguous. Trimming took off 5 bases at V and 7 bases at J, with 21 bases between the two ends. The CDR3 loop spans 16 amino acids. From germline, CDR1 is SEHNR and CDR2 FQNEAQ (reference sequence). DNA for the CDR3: TGTGCCAGCAGCCGTCCCCCACCACATCCCCAGAATGAGCAGTTCTTC. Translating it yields CASSRPPPHPQNEQFF.

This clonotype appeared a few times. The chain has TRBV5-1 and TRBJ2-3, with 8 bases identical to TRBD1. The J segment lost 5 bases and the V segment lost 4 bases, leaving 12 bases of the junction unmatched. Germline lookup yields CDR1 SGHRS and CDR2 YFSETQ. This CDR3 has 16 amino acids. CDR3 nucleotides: TGCGCCAGCAGCGTATCCGACAGGGGAGATGGAGATACGCAGTATTTT. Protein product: CASSVSDRGDGDTQYF.

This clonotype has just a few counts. This CDR3 reads CASSPDLGYTF. CDR3 nucleotide sequence: TGTGCCAGCAGCCCCGACCTTGGCTACACCTTC. The rearrangement uses TRBV6-6 and TRBJ1-2; D is ambiguous. This CDR3 comprises 11 residues. Trimming took off 6 bases at V and 7 bases at J, with 9 bases between the two ends. Per germline, CDR1 MNHNY and CDR2 SVGAGI (reference sequence).

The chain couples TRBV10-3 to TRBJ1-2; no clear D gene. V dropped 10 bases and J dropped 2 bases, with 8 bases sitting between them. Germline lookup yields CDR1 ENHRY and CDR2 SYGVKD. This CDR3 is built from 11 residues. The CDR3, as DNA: TGTGCCACCGCCGACAACTATGGCTACACCTTC. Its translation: CATADNYGYTF.

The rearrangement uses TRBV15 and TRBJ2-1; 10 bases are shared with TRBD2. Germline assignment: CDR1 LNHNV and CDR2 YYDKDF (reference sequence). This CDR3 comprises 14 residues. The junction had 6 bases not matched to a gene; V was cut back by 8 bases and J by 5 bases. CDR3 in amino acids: CATRRSGGDNEQFF. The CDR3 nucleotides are TGTGCCACCCGTCGGAGCGGGGGGGACAATGAGCAGTTCTTC.

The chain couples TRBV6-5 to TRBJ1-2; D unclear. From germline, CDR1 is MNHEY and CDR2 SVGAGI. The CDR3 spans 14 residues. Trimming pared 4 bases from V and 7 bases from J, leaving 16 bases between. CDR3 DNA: TGTGCCAGCAGTTCGGGTTCATCGGCGGGTGGCTACACCTTC. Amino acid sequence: CASSSGSSAGGYTF.

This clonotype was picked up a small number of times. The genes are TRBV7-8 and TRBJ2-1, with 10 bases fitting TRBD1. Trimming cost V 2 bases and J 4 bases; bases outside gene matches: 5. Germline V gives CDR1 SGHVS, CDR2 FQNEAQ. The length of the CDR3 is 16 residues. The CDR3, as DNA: TGTGCCAGCAGCTTACTAGGGACAGGGGTGTACAATGAGCAGTTCTTC. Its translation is CASSLLGTGVYNEQFF.

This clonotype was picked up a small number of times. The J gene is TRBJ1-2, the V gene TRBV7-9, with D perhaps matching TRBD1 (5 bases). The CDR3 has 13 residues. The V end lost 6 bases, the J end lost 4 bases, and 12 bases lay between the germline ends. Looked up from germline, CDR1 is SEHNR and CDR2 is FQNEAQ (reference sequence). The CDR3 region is CASSDWGPYGYTF. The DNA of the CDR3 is TGTGCCAGCAGTGATTGGGGCCCCTATGGCTACACCTTC.

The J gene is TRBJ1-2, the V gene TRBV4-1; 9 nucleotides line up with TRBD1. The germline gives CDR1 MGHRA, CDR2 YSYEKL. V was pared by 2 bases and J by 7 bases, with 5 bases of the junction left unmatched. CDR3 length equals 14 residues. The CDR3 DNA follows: TGCGCCAGCAGCCAAATCGGGGACAGGGCTGGCTACACCTTC. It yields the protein CASSQIGDRAGYTF.

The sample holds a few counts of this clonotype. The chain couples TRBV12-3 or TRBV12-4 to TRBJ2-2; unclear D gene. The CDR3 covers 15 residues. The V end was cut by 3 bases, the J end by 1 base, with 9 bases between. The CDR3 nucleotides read TGTGCCAGCAGTTTTGGGCACTTGAACACCGGGGAGCTGTTTTTT. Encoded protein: CASSFGHLNTGELFF.

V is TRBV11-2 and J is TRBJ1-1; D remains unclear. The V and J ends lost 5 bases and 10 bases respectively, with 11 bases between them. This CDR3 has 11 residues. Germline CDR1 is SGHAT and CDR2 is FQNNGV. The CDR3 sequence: CASSHFLGAFF. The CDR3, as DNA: TGTGCCAGCAGCCATTTCCTCGGAGCTTTCTTT.

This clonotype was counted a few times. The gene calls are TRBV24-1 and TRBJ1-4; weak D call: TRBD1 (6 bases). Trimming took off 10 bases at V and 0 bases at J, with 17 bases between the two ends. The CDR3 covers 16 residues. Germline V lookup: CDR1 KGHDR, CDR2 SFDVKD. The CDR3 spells CATLSPGDPTNEKLFF. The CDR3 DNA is TGTGCCACTCTCTCCCCAGGGGACCCAACTAATGAAAAACTGTTTTTT.

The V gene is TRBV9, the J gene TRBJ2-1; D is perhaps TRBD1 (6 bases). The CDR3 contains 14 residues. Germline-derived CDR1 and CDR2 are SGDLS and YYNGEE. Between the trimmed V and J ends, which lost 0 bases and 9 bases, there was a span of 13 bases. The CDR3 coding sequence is TGTGCCAGCAGCGTAGGGGAGCGAGGGGGTGAGCAGTTCTTC. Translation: CASSVGERGGEQFF.

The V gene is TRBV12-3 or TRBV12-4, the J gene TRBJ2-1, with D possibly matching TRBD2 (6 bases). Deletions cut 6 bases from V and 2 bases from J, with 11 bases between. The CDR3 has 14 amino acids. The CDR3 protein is CASRSGVTYNEQFF. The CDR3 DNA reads TGTGCCAGCAGGTCGGGAGTCACCTACAATGAGCAGTTCTTC.